This T cell receptor (beta chain) was profiled in a study of T cells after yellow fever vaccination. The study's findings and limits: After the booster, 96% of CD4 and approximately 90% of CD8 primary-response clones were re-detected.

TCRdb re-called the 5' RACE reads through MiXCR, storing one row per CDR3 protein. The data show some 350,000 distinct CDR3 sequences, 8% to 10% seen once. Concerning this clonotype itself: The antigen remains undetermined.

Sequenced material: PBMCs, taken on the day of the first yellow fever vaccination. The clonotype was recovered from a young man who received the YFV17D yellow fever vaccine.

CDR3 coding DNA: TGTGCCAGCAGCCCAAAGGCGGTTTCAACCGGGGAGCTGTTTTTT. Protein: CASSPKAVSTGELFF. The chain joins TRBV7-6 to TRBJ2-2; D unclear. The CDR3 has 15 residues. From germline, CDR1 is SGHVS and CDR2 FNYEAQ. Trimming removed 5 bases from V and 5 bases from J, with 15 bases in between.